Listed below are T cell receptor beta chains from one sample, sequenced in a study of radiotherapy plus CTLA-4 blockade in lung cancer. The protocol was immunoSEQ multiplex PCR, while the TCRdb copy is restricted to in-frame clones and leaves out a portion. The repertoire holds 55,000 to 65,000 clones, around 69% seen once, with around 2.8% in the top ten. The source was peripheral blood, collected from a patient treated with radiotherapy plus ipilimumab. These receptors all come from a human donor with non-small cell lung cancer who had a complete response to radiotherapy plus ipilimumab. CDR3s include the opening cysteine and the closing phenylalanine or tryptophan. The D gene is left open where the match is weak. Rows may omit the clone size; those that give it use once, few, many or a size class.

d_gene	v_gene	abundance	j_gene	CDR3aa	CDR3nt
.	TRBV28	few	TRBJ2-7	CASSPLYEQYF	TGTGCCAGCAGTCCCCTCTACGAGCAGTACTTC
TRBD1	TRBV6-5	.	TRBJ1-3	CASSRQGRGGNTIYF	TGTGCCAGCAGCAGACAGGGTAGAGGTGGAAACACCATATATTTT
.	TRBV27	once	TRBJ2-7	CASSFLGLGTYEQYF	TGTGCCAGCAGTTTTTTGGGACTGGGTACCTACGAGCAGTACTTC
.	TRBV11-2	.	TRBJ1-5	CASSLMQGGNQPQHF	TGTGCCAGCAGCTTAATGCAGGGAGGGAATCAGCCCCAGCATTTT
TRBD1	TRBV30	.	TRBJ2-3	CAWSVWAGGASDTQYF	TGTGCCTGGAGTGTATGGGCAGGGGGCGCCTCAGATACGCAGTATTTT
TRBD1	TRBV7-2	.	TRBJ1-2	CASSQDRSNYGYTF	TGTGCCAGCAGCCAGGACAGGTCTAACTATGGCTACACCTTC
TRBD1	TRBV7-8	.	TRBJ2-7	CASSLGGQGDEQYF	TGTGCCAGCAGCTTAGGGGGACAGGGGGACGAGCAGTACTTC
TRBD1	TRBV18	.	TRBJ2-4	CASSPLQGAVAKNIQYF	TGTGCCAGCTCACCATTACAGGGGGCAGTAGCCAAAAACATTCAGTACTTC
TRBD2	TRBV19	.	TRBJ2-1	CASSMGDGGAYNEQFF	TGTGCCAGTAGTATGGGGGACGGGGGGGCCTACAATGAGCAGTTCTTC
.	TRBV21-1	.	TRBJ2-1	CASSKGLRDNEQFF	TGTGCCAGCAGCAAAGGTCTTCGGGACAATGAGCAGTTCTTC
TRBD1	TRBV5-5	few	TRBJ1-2	CASSSKPRTGTRGYTF	TGTGCCAGCAGCTCCAAGCCCCGGACAGGGACGCGAGGCTACACCTTC
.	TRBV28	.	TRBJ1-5	CASRAGGTGQPQHF	TGTGCCAGCAGGGCCGGGGGAACGGGACAGCCCCAGCATTTT
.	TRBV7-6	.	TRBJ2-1	CASSPQVAGNPHEQFF	TGTGCCAGCAGCCCCCAAGTAGCAGGGAATCCCCATGAGCAGTTCTTC
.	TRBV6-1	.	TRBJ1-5	CASSSRGGSNQPQHF	TGTGCCAGCAGCTCCCGGGGAGGTAGCAATCAGCCCCAGCATTTT
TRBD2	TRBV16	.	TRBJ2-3	CASDVLGLAGPRRDTQYF	TGTGCCAGCGACGTCCTCGGACTAGCAGGGCCCCGCCGAGATACGCAGTATTTT
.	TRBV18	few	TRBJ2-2	CASSRVIGELFF	TGTGCCAGCTCCCGGGTCATCGGGGAGCTGTTTTTT
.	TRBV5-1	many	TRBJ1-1	CASSRVGENTEAFF	TGCGCCAGCAGCAGGGTAGGGGAAAACACTGAAGCTTTCTTT
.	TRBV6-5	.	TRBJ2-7	CASSYSPLRLTYEQYF	TGTGCCAGCAGTTACTCCCCCTTGCGTTTAACCTACGAGCAGTACTTC
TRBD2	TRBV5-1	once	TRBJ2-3	CASSLGTSADTQYF	TGCGCCAGCAGTTTAGGGACTAGCGCAGATACGCAGTATTTT
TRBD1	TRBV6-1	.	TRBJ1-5	CASGQGGYSNQPQHF	TGTGCCAGCGGACAGGGAGGATATAGCAATCAGCCCCAGCATTTT
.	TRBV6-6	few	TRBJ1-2	CASSPSGYGYTF	TGTGCCAGCAGTCCCTCCGGGTATGGCTACACCTTC
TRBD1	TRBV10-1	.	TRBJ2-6	CASSPGGSGGANVLTF	TGCGCCAGCAGCCCAGGGGGTTCGGGAGGGGCCAACGTCCTGACTTTC
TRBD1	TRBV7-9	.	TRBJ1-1	CASSPRQGLMNTEAFF	TGTGCCAGCAGCCCTCGACAGGGGCTGATGAACACTGAAGCTTTCTTT
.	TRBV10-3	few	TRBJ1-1	CAISARGGADTEAFF	TGTGCCATCAGTGCCCGGGGGGGGGCGGACACTGAAGCTTTCTTT
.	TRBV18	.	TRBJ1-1	CASSPYSTANTEAFF	TGTGCCAGCTCACCTTACAGTACCGCGAACACTGAAGCTTTCTTT
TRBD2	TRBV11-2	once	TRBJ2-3	CASSLDLAGGTDTQYF	TGTGCCAGCAGCTTAGATCTCGCGGGAGGGACAGATACGCAGTATTTT
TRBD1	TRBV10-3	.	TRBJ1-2	CAISEQGARTSGYGYTF	TGTGCCATCAGTGAACAGGGGGCACGCACGTCGGGCTATGGCTACACCTTC
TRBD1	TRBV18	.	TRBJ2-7	CASSPTVQGVHEQYF	TGTGCCAGCTCACCAACGGTGCAGGGGGTACACGAGCAGTACTTC
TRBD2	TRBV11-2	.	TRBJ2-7	CASSFVGGGLSYEQYF	TGTGCCAGCAGCTTTGTCGGGGGGGGGCTGTCCTACGAGCAGTACTTC
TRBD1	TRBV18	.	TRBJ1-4	CASSPPGQENEKLFF	TGTGCCAGCTCACCACCCGGACAGGAAAATGAAAAACTGTTTTTT
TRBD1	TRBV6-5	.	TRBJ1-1	CASREGQRAWAFF	TGTGCCAGCAGGGAGGGACAGAGGGCTTGGGCTTTCTTT
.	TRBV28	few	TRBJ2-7	CASSLYSLAVTYEQYF	TGTGCCAGCAGTTTATATTCGTTAGCGGTCACCTACGAGCAGTACTTC
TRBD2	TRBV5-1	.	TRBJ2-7	CASSLVGGRVYEQYF	TGCGCCAGCAGCTTGGTAGGTGGGAGGGTATACGAGCAGTACTTC
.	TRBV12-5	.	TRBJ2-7	CATGRYSYEQYF	TGTGCTACCGGTCGGTACTCCTACGAGCAGTACTTC
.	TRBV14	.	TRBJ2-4	CASSQPGDSTVNIQYF	TGTGCCAGCAGCCAACCCGGTGACAGCACCGTGAACATTCAGTACTTC
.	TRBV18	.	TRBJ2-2	CASSPPARGGSPGELFF	TGTGCCAGCTCACCACCGGCCCGCGGGGGCTCCCCCGGGGAGCTGTTTTTT
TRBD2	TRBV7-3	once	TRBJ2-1	CASSSASGRADNEQFF	TGTGCCAGCAGCTCCGCTAGCGGGAGGGCGGACAATGAGCAGTTCTTC
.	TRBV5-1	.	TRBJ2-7	CASSLTGLYEQYF	TGCGCCAGCAGCTTGACAGGGCTCTACGAGCAGTACTTC
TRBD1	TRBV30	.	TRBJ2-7	CAWGSGTGIYEQYF	TGTGCCTGGGGGTCCGGGACAGGTATTTACGAGCAGTACTTC
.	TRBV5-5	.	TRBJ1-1	CASSLQRANTEAFF	TGTGCCAGCAGCTTGCAGAGGGCGAACACTGAAGCTTTCTTT
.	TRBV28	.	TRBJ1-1	CASSFGGRYTEAFF	TGTGCCAGCAGTTTTGGGGGGAGGTACACTGAAGCTTTCTTT
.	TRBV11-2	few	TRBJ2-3	CASSFRSRPEHTQYF	TGTGCCAGCAGCTTTCGGAGCCGCCCAGAACATACGCAGTATTTT
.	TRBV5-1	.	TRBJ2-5	CASSLGGGLQETQYF	TGCGCCAGCAGCTTGGGGGGGGGCCTTCAAGAGACCCAGTACTTC
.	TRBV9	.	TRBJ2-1	CASSVHTGSYNEQFF	TGTGCCAGCAGCGTGCATACAGGGTCCTACAATGAGCAGTTCTTC